A single sample gave rise to the 21 T cell receptor beta chains below, sequenced in a study of blood T cell repertoires in COVID-19. This table comes from immunoSEQ multiplex PCR, and its TCRdb copy is limited to in-frame clones, with some not included. This table has more than 200,000 clones, around 82% appearing once. The sequencing sample was made of peripheral blood. The receptor set was obtained from a woman aged 80 or over with active or convalescent COVID-19.

The chain couples TRBV18 to TRBJ1-1; D might be TRBD1 (5 bases). The length of the CDR3 is 14 residues. Trimming removed 5 bases at V and 3 bases at J, with 13 bases between. CDR1 and CDR2 (germline): KGHSH, LQKENI. CDR3 sequence reads: CASSYGRVDTEAFF. In DNA, the CDR3 is TGTGCCAGCTCATATGGCAGGGTCGACACTGAAGCTTTCTTT.

The chain employs TRBV5-8 and TRBJ2-5, with TRBD1 identical over 8 bases. This CDR3 contains 14 residues. The V and J ends lost 4 bases and 3 bases, in that order; junction bases with no gene match: 5. Germline CDR1 reads SGHTS; CDR2 reads YDEGEE. DNA of the CDR3: TGTGCCAGCAGCCTGGGACAGGCGGAAGAGACCCAGTACTTC. Translation: CASSLGQAEETQYF.

This clone was seen a single time. The chain carries TRBV5-1 and TRBJ1-2; no clear D gene. The V gene lost 3 bases and the J gene lost 5 bases, with 8 bases spanning the gap. The V gene's germline CDR1 is SGHRS and CDR2 YFSETQ. The CDR3 covers 12 residues. CDR3: CASSSTEYGYTF. In DNA form, the CDR3 reads TGCGCCAGCAGCTCGACGGAGTATGGCTACACCTTC.

This sequence joins TRBV6-1 and TRBJ1-3, with TRBD1 identical over 10 bases. V was clipped by 2 bases and J by 6 bases; unmatched bases: 7. The CDR3 has 16 residues. CDR1 and CDR2 from the germline V gene are MNHNS and SASEGT. CDR3 in amino acids: CASSESLGQGTNTIYF. CDR3 sequence (DNA): TGTGCCAGCAGTGAAAGTTTGGGACAGGGGACAAACACCATATATTTT.

The V gene is TRBV2, the J gene TRBJ2-2; D is unclear. V lost 4 bases and J lost 1, with 4 bases in between. The V gene's germline CDR1 is SNHLY and CDR2 FYNNEI. The CDR3 totals 13 residues. CDR3 nucleotides: TGTGCCAGCAGTGGACAGAACACCGGGGAGCTGTTTTTT. Protein product: CASSGQNTGELFF. The full variable domain, in which reference TRBV2 and TRBJ2-2 provide the parts outside the CDR3, is EPEVTQTPSHQVTQMGQEVILRCVPISNHLYFYWYRQILGQKVEFLVSFYNNEISEKSEIFDDQFSVERPDGSNFTLKIRSTKLEDSAMYFCASSGQNTGELFFGEGSRLTVL.

A word on this clone: Other DNA sequences within the sample encode an identical CDR3. The gene calls are TRBV18 and TRBJ2-1; the match to TRBD2 covers 14 bases. Germline V gene lookup returns CDR1 KGHSH and CDR2 LQKENI. With 4 bases clipped from V and 7 bases from J, the junction kept 3 bases outside the gene matches. The CDR3 has 15 residues. The chain's CDR3 is CASSRGLAGENEQFF. In nucleotides, the CDR3 is TGTGCCAGCTCACGGGGACTAGCGGGAGAAAATGAGCAGTTCTTC.

CDR3 nucleotide sequence: TGTGCCAGCAGCGTCACCATGAGGTGGGTCGAGCAGTACTTC. Protein: CASSVTMRWVEQYF. The chain is built from TRBV28 and TRBJ2-7; no definite D call. V was trimmed by 6 bases and J by 6 bases, leaving 18 bases between them. Germline-derived CDR1 and CDR2 are MDHEN and SYDVKM. This CDR3 spans 14 amino acids.

This chain links TRBV28 with TRBJ2-5; tentatively, D is TRBD1 (5 bases). The CDR3 contains 14 residues. Germline V CDR1 and CDR2: MDHEN, SYDVKM. Trimming stripped 2 bases from V and 2 bases from J, with 9 bases between. CDR3 coding DNA: TGTGCCAGCAGTTTAATCTCAGGGCAAGAGACCCAGTACTTC. It codes for CASSLISGQETQYF.

The J gene is TRBJ1-2, the V gene TRBV4-2, with unresolved D. Trimming removed 0 bases at V and 4 bases at J, with 6 bases between. CDR1 LGHNA and CDR2 YNFKEQ come from the germline V gene. This CDR3 is built from 13 residues. In DNA, the CDR3 is TGTGCCAGCAGCCAAGACAACGGCTATGGCTACACCTTC. Amino acid sequence: CASSQDNGYGYTF.

This rearrangement joins TRBV9 to TRBJ2-1; 11 bases agree with TRBD2. V was pared by 2 bases and J by 4 bases, with 8 bases of the junction left unmatched. CDR1 SGDLS and CDR2 YYNGEE come from the germline V gene. The CDR3 loop spans 17 amino acids. The chain's CDR3 is CASSVKPGLAVYNEQFF. CDR3 nucleotides: TGTGCCAGCAGCGTTAAACCGGGACTAGCGGTATACAATGAGCAGTTCTTC.

The chain links TRBV10-1 to TRBJ2-7; TRBD2 might be the D (6 bases). CDR1 is WNHNN, CDR2 SYGVQD, per germline (reference sequence). V lost 3 bases and J lost 3, with 9 bases in between. This CDR3 comprises 13 residues. The CDR3 coding sequence is TGCGCCAGCAGTGACTTGGACTACTACGAGCAGTACTTC. Translating it yields CASSDLDYYEQYF.

The gene calls are TRBV28 and TRBJ2-7; 7 positions agree with TRBD1. Germline-derived CDR1 and CDR2 are MDHEN and SYDVKM. The CDR3 extends over 15 amino acids. The V gene end was trimmed by 6 bases and the J gene end by 2 bases; junction bases not matched to a gene: 10. The CDR3 loop reads CASSLGGGLTYEQYF. The CDR3 region has the DNA TGTGCCAGCAGCCTAGGGGGCGGGCTTACCTACGAGCAGTACTTC.

The chain carries TRBV4-2 and TRBJ2-3; the match to TRBD2 covers 14 bases. V lost 2 bases to trimming and J lost 2 bases; unmatched junction nucleotides: 6. The CDR3 is 18 amino acids. Per the germline V gene, CDR1 is LGHNA and CDR2 is YNFKEQ. The CDR3: CASSQQGLAGANTDTQYF. CDR3 DNA sequence: TGTGCCAGCAGCCAACAGGGACTAGCGGGGGCTAACACAGATACGCAGTATTTT.

The chain joins TRBV11-3 to TRBJ2-5, with 9 bases aligning to TRBD1. CDR1 SGHNT and CDR2 YENEEA come from the germline V gene. With 4 bases clipped from V and 3 bases from J, the junction kept 0 bases outside the gene matches. The length of the CDR3 is 13 residues. The CDR3 region has the DNA TGTGCCAGCAGCTGGGACAGGGAAGAGACCCAGTACTTC. Amino acids: CASSWDREETQYF. Filled out from reference TRBV11-3 and TRBJ2-5, the complete variable domain reads EAGVVQSPRYKIIEKKQPVAFWCNPISGHNTLYWYLQNLGQGPELLIRYENEEAVDDSQLPKDRFSAERLKGVDSTLKIQPAELGDSAVYLCASSWDREETQYFGPGTRLLVL.

The rearrangement uses TRBV19 and TRBJ1-2; a possible D gene is TRBD1 (5 bases). V shed 7 bases and J shed 3 bases, with 12 bases lying between them. The CDR3 runs to 13 residues. Germline V gene data show CDR1 as LNHDA and CDR2 as SQIVND (reference sequence). The CDR3 DNA follows: TGTGCCAGTACCCTGGGGCAGTACTATGGCTACACCTTC. Its translation: CASTLGQYYGYTF. Complete variable domain (other parts from reference TRBV19 and TRBJ1-2): DGGITQSPKYLFRKEGQNVTLSCEQNLNHDAMYWYRQDPGQGLRLIYYSQIVNDFQKGDIAEGYSVSREKKESFPLTVTSAQKNPTAFYLCASTLGQYYGYTFGSGTRLTVV.

The chain employs TRBV10-3 and TRBJ1-2; a possible D gene is TRBD1 (5 bases). The CDR3 loop spans 15 amino acids. CDR1 is ENHRY and CDR2 is SYGVKD in the germline V gene. V was cut by 2 bases and J by 4 bases, with 14 bases left in between. The DNA for the CDR3 is TGTGCCATCAGTGAGGAGACAGCCCTGAGCTATGGCTACACCTTC. The encoded protein is CAISEETALSYGYTF.

This clone showed up just a few times. The chain recombines TRBV20-1 with TRBJ2-1; D gene uncertain. This CDR3 comprises 10 residues. V was pared by 2 bases and J by 9 bases, with 5 bases between. The germline gives CDR1 DFQATT, CDR2 SNEGSKA (reference sequence). The CDR3 protein is CSARLFEQFF. CDR3 nucleotides: TGCAGTGCTAGACTCTTTGAGCAGTTCTTC.

This chain connects TRBV10-3 to TRBJ1-4; D is perhaps TRBD1 (6 bases). Germline loops: CDR1 ENHRY, CDR2 SYGVKD. Deletions cut 2 bases from V and 8 bases from J, with 12 bases between. The CDR3 covers 14 residues. CDR3 sequence reads: CAISETPRGEKLFF. The CDR3, as DNA: TGTGCCATCAGTGAGACCCCCAGGGGCGAAAAACTGTTTTTT.

The chain recombines TRBV30 with TRBJ2-7; 7 bases agree with TRBD2. The CDR3 is made up of 15 amino acids. V shed 4 bases and J 3 bases; nucleotides not matched to a gene: 12. Per germline, CDR1 GTSNPN and CDR2 SVGIG (reference sequence). The CDR3 DNA sequence: TGTGCCTGGATTCCCGGTGGAGCGGGATTCTACGAGCAGTACTTC. Residues: CAWIPGGAGFYEQYF.

The rearrangement uses TRBV5-4 and TRBJ2-1; a weak D match, TRBD2 (6 bases). The CDR3 is 14 amino acids. V was trimmed by 4 bases and J by 5 bases, leaving 13 bases between them. The germline gives CDR1 SGHNT, CDR2 YYREEE (reference sequence). The CDR3 nucleotides are TGTGCCAGCAGCGCGGAGGGTGGCCACAATGAGCAGTTCTTC. The encoded protein is CASSAEGGHNEQFF.

This clone appeared a single time. The chain joins TRBV7-9 to TRBJ1-2; the D is unclear. V was shortened by 1 base and J by 5 bases, with 8 bases between the two germline ends. In germline, CDR1 is SEHNR, CDR2 FQNEAQ (reference sequence). There are 13 residues in the CDR3. CDR3 nucleotides: TGTGCCAGCAGCTTAGAACAGAGATATGGCTACACCTTC. Its translation is CASSLEQRYGYTF.